This T cell receptor beta chain appears in the sequencing data of a study of blood T cell repertoires in COVID-19. Study at large: Acute and convalescent COVID-19 samples came from the United States, Italy and Spain. Sources were T cells, B-cell-depleted T cells, or PBMCs; the material itself was cDNA or gDNA.

This clone was observed once. In the original processing: How many nucleated cells were present was estimated from reference gene primer amplification. Data came from immunoSEQ multiplex PCR; TCRdb stores just in-frame clones and leaves some out. D and trimming were read from the DNA, whereas the V and J calls and clone size are those reported in that table. The repertoire holds approximately 400,000 clones, with about 80% as singletons. J lost 7 bases, V lost 1 base, and 9 bases had no gene match. This CDR3 comprises 15 residues. Per germline, CDR1 SEHNR and CDR2 FQNEAQ (reference sequence). The rearrangement links TRBV7-9 to TRBJ1-2, with TRBD1 matching over 7 bases. The sample was peripheral blood. This receptor was taken from a human donor with acute or convalescent COVID-19. The donor label of this sample is uncertain. The CDR3 sequence is CASSLVDRVSCGYTF. The CDR3 DNA reads as TGTGCCAGCAGCTTAGTAGACAGGGTTTCGTGTGGCTACACCTTC.